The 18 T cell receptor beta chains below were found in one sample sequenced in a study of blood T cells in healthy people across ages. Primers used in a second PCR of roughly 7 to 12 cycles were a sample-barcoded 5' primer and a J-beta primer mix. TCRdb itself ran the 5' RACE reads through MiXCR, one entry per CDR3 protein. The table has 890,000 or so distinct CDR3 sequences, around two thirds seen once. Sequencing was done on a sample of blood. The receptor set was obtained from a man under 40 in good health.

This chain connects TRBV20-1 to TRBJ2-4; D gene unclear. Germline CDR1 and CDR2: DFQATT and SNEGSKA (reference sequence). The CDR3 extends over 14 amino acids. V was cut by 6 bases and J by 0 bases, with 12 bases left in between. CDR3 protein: CSAPSPRAKNIQYF. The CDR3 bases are TGCAGTGCCCCGAGCCCACGAGCCAAAAACATTCAGTACTTC.

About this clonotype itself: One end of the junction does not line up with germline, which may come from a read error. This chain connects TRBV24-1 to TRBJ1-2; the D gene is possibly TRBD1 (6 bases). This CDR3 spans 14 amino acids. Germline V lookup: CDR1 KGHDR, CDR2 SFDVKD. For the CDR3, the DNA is TGTGCCACCAGTGACCCGCAGGGGAACTATGGCTACACCTTT. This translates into CATSDPQGNYGYTF.

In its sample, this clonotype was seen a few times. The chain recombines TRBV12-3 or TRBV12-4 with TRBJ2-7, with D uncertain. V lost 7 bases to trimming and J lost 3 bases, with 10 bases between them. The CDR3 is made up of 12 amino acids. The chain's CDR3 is CASTSRNYEQYF. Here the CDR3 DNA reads TGTGCCAGCACCTCTAGGAACTACGAGCAGTACTTC.

Written as DNA, the CDR3 is TGTGCCACCAGCAGAGATGGGACTAGCGTGGAGACCCAGTACTTC. It is translated as CATSRDGTSVETQYF. V gene TRBV15 combines with J gene TRBJ2-5; 10 nucleotides match TRBD2. The germline gives CDR1 LNHNV, CDR2 YYDKDF (reference sequence). V lost 0 bases to trimming and J lost 5 bases; unmatched junction nucleotides: 3. The CDR3 sequence is 15 residues long.

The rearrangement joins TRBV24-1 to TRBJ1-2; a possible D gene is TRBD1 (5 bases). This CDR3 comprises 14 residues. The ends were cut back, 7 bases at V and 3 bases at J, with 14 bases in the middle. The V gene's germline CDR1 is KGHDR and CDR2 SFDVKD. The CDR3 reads CATSPTWGDYGYTF. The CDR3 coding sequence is TGTGCCACCAGCCCCACATGGGGCGACTATGGCTACACCTTC.

CDR3 amino acids: CASSPGPSGLHEQYF. DNA for the CDR3: TGTGCCAGCAGCCCCGGTCCGTCGGGGCTCCACGAGCAGTACTTC. This chain links TRBV3-1 with TRBJ2-5; D possibly uses TRBD1 or TRBD2 (5 bases each). The DNA matches TRBJ2-7 better at its end, which makes the J call doubtful. CDR1 and CDR2 from the germline V gene are LGHDT and YNNKEL (reference sequence). The CDR3 has 15 residues.

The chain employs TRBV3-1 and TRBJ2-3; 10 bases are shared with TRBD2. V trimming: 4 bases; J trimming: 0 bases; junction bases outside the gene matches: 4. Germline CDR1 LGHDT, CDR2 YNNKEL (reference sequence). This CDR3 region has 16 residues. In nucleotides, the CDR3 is TGTGCCAGCAGCCCTCAACTAGCGGGGAGCACAGATACGCAGTATTTT. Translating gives CASSPQLAGSTDTQYF.

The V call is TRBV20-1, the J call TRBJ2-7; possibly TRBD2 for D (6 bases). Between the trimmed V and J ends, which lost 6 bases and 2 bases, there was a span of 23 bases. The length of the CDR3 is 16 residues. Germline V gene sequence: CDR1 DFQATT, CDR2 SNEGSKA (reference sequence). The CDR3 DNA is TGCAGTGCACATCCTCCGTCCGGGGGAGGCCCCTACGAGCAGTACTTC. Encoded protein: CSAHPPSGGGPYEQYF.

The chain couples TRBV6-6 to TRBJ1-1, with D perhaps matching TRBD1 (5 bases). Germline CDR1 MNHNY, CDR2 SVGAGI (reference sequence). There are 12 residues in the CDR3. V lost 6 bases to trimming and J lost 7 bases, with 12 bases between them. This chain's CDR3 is CASRDTGGEAFF. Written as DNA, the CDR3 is TGTGCCAGCAGGGACACTGGCGGTGAAGCTTTCTTT.

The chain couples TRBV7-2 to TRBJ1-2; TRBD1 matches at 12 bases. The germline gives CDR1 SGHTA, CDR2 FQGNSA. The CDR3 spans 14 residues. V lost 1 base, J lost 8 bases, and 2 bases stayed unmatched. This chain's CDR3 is CASSLEGTGGGYTF. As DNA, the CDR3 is TGTGCCAGCAGCTTAGAAGGGACAGGGGGCGGCTACACCTTC.

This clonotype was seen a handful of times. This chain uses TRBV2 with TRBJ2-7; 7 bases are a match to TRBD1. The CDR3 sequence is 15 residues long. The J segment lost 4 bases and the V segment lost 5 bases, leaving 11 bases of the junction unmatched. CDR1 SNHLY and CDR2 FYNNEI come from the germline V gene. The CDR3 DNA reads TGTGCCAGCAGTACCCCCGGGACAGTCAATTACGAGCAGTACTTC. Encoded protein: CASSTPGTVNYEQYF.

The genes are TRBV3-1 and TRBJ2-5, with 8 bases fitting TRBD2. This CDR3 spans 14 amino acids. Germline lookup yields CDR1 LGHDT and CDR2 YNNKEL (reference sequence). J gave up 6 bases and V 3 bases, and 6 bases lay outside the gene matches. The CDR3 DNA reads TGTGCCAGCAGCCAGGGACTAGAAGGAAAGACCCAGTACTTC. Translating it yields CASSQGLEGKTQYF.

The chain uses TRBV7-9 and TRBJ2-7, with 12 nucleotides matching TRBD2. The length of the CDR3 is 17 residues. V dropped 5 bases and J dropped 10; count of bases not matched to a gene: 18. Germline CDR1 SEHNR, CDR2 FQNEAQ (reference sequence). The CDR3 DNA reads TGTGCCAGCAGCCCCGAAACTAGCGGGGGGTCGCAGTCGATTCAGTACTTC. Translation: CASSPETSGGSQSIQYF.

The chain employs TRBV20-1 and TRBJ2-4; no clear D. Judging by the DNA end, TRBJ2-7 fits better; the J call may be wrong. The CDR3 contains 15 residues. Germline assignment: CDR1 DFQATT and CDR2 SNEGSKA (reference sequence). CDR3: CSARDLSIWAYEQYF. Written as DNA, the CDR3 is TGCAGTGCTAGAGATTTATCTATTTGGGCCTACGAGCAGTACTTC.

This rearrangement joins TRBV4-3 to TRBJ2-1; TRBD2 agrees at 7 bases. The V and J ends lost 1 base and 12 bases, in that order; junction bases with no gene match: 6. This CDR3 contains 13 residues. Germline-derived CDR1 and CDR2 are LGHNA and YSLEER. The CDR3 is CASSQGRGFGQFF. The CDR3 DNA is TGCGCCAGCAGCCAAGGGCGGGGGTTTGGGCAGTTCTTC.

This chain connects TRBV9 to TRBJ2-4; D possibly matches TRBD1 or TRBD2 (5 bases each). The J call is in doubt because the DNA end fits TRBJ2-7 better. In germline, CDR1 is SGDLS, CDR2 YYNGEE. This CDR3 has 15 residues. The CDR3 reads CASSARGGFGDEQYF. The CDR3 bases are TGTGCCAGCAGCGCCCGTGGGGGATTTGGTGACGAGCAGTACTTC.

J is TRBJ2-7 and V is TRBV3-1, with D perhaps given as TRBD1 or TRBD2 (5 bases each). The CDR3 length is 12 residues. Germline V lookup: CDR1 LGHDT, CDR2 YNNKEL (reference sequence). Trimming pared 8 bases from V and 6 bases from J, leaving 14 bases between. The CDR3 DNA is TGTGCCAGCCGGGGACCTAACTTCGAGCAGTACTTC. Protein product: CASRGPNFEQYF.

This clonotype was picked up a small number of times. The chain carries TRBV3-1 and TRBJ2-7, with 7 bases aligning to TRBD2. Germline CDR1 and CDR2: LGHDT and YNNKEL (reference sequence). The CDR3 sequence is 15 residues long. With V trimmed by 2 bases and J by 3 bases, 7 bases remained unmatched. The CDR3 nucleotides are TGTGCCAGCAGCCAATCTTGGCGGGGGAGCTACGAGCAGTACTTC. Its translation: CASSQSWRGSYEQYF.